The sequence of this T cell receptor beta chain was determined in a study of cytotoxic CD8 clonotypes in ibrutinib-treated CLL. A 1 in 200,000 to 1 in 1 million T cell depth was the sequencing target. TCRdb keeps only in-frame clones here, not all; method: immunoSEQ multiplex PCR. The repertoire has 40,000 to 55,000 clones, approximately 87% of them found once; the top ten carry approximately 20%. Findings and limits, study-wide: In sustained-remission versus progressing patients, sampling times differed. While tracking circulating CD8+ T-cell counts, baseline clonality exceeded that of age-matched healthy donors. Public clonotypes occurred uncommonly; on treatment, they contracted or remained stable.

As concerns this clone: The antigen is not known.

The CDR3 length is 13 residues. Germline CDR1 reads SGDLS; CDR2 reads YYNGEE. V was cut by 3 bases and J by 3 bases, with 10 bases left in between. This receptor was taken from a human donor with chronic lymphocytic leukemia. This rearrangement joins TRBV9 to TRBJ2-7; D gene unclear. This specimen consisted of PBMCs, obtained after 24 months of ibrutinib treatment. CDR3 DNA: TGTGCCAGCAGCGCTAGGCCGCACTACGAGCAGTACTTC. Translating it yields CASSARPHYEQYF. Variable domain in full (rest from reference TRBV9 and TRBJ2-7): DSGVTQTPKHLITATGQRVTLRCSPRSGDLSVYWYQQSLDQGLQFLIQYYNGEERAKGNILERFSAQQFPDLHSELNLSSLELGDSALYFCASSARPHYEQYFGPGTRLTVT.